This note documents a single T cell receptor (beta chain) sequence. What was sequenced were expressed TCRB transcripts, since all of the isolated RNA had been reverse transcribed. The assay was immunoSEQ multiplex PCR, and TCRdb's table has in-frame clones only and misses some. This sample has 850,000 to 900,000 clones, with roughly 16% found just once. The sample belongs to a study of beta chain features in type 1 diabetes. Germline V gives CDR1 MNHNY, CDR2 SVGAGI (reference sequence). Trimming removed 7 bases at V and 7 bases at J, with 19 bases between. The CDR3 consists of 14 residues. This TCR was recovered from a woman aged 18-29 years in good health. This chain uses TRBV6-6 with TRBJ1-1; unclear D gene. What was sequenced was naive CD4+ T cells from blood. The CDR3 spells CASIREGFSSEAFF. The CDR3 DNA reads TGTGCCAGCATCCGGGAGGGCTTTTCGAGTGAAGCTTTCTTT.